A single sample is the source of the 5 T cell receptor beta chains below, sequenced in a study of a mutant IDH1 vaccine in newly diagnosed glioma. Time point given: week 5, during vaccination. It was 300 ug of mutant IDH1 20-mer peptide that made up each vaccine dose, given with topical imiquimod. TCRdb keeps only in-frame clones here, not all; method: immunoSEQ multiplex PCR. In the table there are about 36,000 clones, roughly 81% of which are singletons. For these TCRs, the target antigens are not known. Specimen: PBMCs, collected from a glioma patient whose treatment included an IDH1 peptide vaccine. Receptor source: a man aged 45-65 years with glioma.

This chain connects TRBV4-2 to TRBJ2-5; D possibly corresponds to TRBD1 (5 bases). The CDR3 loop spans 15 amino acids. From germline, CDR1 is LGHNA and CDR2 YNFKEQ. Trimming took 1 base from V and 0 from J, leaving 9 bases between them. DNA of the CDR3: TGTGCCAGCAGCCAAGGCGGACACAACCAAGAGACCCAGTACTTC. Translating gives CASSQGGHNQETQYF.

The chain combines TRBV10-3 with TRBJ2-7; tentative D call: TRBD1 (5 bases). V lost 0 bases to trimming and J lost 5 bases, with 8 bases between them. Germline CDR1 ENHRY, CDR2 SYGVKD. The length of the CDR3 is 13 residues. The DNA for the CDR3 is TGTGCCATCAGTGAGTCGAGCAGGGACGAGCAGTACTTC. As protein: CAISESSRDEQYF.

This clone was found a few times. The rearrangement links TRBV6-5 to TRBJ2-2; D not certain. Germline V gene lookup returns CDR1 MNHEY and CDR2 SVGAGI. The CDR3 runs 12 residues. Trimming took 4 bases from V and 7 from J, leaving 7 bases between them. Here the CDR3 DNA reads TGTGCCAGCAGTTTCATTGGCGGGGAGCTGTTTTTT. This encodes CASSFIGGELFF.

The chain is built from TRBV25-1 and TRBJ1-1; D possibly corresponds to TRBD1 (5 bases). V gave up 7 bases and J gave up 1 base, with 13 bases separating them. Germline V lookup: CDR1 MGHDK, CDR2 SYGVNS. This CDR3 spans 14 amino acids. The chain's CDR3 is CASNRRGSNTEAFF. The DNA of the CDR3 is TGTGCCAGCAATCGAAGGGGATCGAACACTGAAGCTTTCTTT.

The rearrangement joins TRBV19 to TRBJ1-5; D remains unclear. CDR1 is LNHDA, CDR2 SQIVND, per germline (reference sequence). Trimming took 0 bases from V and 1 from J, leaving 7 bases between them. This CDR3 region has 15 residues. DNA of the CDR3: TGTGCCAGTAGTATAGAAAACTTAAGCAATCAGCCCCAGCATTTT. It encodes CASSIENLSNQPQHF.